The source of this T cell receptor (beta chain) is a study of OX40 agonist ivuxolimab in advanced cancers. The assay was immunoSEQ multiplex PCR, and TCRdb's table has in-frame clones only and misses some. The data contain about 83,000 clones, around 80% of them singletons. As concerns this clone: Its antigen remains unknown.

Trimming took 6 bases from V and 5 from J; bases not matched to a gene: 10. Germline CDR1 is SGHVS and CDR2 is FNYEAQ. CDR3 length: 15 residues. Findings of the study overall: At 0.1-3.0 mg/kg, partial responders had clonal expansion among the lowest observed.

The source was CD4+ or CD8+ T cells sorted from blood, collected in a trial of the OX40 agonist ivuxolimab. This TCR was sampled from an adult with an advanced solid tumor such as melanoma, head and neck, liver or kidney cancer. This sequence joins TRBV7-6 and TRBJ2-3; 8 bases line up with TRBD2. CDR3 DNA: TGTGCCAGCAGGGATGTGCGGGGGGCGGGAGATACGCAGTATTTT. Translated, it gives CASRDVRGAGDTQYF.